One sample yielded the 6 T cell receptor gamma chains listed below, sequenced in a study of gamma-delta chains in newborns, infants, children. TCRdb re-called the reads using CATT. Of 900 or so gamma-chain clones in the sample, 59% are singletons; the top ten hold 55%. The sequencing input was blood. The receptors come from a child who was a newborn, infant or young child, either healthy, febrile or measles-vaccinated (not recorded which).

The chain uses TRGV9 and TRGJP. No J gene was available from TCRdb, and it was assigned here by a germline match of the DNA. CDR1 is GITISATS, CDR2 ISYDGTV, per germline (reference sequence). V was pared by 1 base and J by 7 bases, with 10 bases of the junction left unmatched. CDR3 size: 18 residues. Here the CDR3 reads CALWEVTLRELGKKIKVF. The CDR3 nucleotides read TGTGCCTTGTGGGAGGTTACATTGCGGGAGTTGGGCAAAAAAATCAAGGTATTT.

V gene TRGV8 combines with J gene TRGJ1 or TRGJ2. TCRdb lists no J gene, so it was determined here by aligning the DNA to germline. The junction had 5 bases not matched to a gene; V was cut back by 4 bases and J by 2 bases. CDR3 length: 13 residues. Looked up from germline, CDR1 is VENAVY and CDR2 is YDSYNSRV. The CDR3 coding sequence is TGTGCCACCTGGGAGATGTATTATTATAAGAAACTCTTT. Translated, it gives CATWEMYYYKKLF.

The V and J genes are TRGV2 and TRGJP2. The J gene was not available in TCRdb and was assigned here by matching the DNA to germline segments. Trimming took 2 bases from V and 6 from J; bases not matched to a gene: 6. CDR1 EGSNGY and CDR2 YDSYNSKV come from the germline V gene. The CDR3 totals 14 residues. CDR3 amino acids: CATWDVEGDWIKTF. In DNA, the CDR3 is TGTGCCACCTGGGACGTTGAGGGTGATTGGATCAAGACGTTT.

This clone was found a few times. One base separates it from a far larger clone, so it is likely a read error. This sequence joins TRGV9 and TRGJP. Germline CDR1 GITISATS, CDR2 ISYDGTV (reference sequence). The CDR3 is 15 residues long. J lost 3 bases, V lost 5 bases, and 1 base had no gene match. CDR3 in amino acids: CALWVQELGKKIKVF. The DNA of the CDR3 is TGTGCCTTGTGGGTGCAAGAGTTGGGCAAAAAAATCAAGGTATTT.

The J gene is TRGJP, the V gene TRGV9. The J gene was not available in TCRdb and was assigned here by matching the DNA to germline segments. The V and J ends lost 0 bases and 8 bases, in that order; junction bases with no gene match: 7. Germline values: CDR1 GITISATS, CDR2 ISYDGTV (reference sequence). This CDR3 contains 17 residues. This CDR3 is CALWEVQDKLGKKIKVF. DNA of the CDR3: TGTGCCTTGTGGGAGGTGCAAGATAAGTTGGGCAAAAAAATCAAGGTATTT.

With respect to this clone: The junction shows a germline mismatch at one end, possibly a read error. V and J are TRGV2 and TRGJ1 or TRGJ2. No J gene is reported in TCRdb; it was inferred here by comparing the DNA with germline. The germline CDR1 and CDR2 sequences are EGSNGY and YDSYNSKV. The CDR3 totals 11 residues. The CDR3 loop is CATWGGPGKLF. Written as DNA, the CDR3 is TGTGCCACCTGGGGCGGGCCCGGGAAACTCTTT.